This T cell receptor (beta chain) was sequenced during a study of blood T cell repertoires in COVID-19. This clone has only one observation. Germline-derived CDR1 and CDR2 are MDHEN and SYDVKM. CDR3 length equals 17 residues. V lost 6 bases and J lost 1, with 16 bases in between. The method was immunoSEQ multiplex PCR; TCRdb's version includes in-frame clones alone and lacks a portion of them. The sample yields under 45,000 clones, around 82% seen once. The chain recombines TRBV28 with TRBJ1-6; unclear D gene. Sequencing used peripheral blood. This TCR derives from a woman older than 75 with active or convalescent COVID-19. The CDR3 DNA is TGTGCCAGCAGCCAACGACGGACTGGGTCCTATAATTCACCCCTCCACTTT. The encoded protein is CASSQRRTGSYNSPLHF.